This TCR beta chain was identified during a study of regulatory T cells in long-lasting Graves disease. Study at large: Duration of antithyroid drug therapy among newly diagnosed Graves' patients was under 3 months.

The time point here: newly diagnosed GD, antithyroid drugs for less than 3 months. Preparation of the TCR library used RNA extracted from PBMCs. Each of the patients was recruited from an endocrinology department situated in Xi'an, China. Arm-PCR of CDR3 regions and iRepertoire HTBI primers were used to build TCR beta libraries. TCRdb itself ran the multiplex PCR reads through MiXCR, one entry per CDR3 protein. The table lists 400,000 to 650,000 distinct CDR3 sequences, about 16% of them singletons. The V end was cut by 5 bases, the J end by 3 bases, with 13 bases between. The CDR3 sequence is 14 residues long. This clonotype was detected ten times or more. The same data also contributed to another study, on T cells in Graves' hyperthyroidism and ophthalmopathy.

Specimen: peripheral blood mononuclear cells (PBMCs), collected at new diagnosis, from a patient treated with antithyroid drugs. This TCR derives from a woman aged 40-60 years with Graves disease. The V call is TRBV12-3 or TRBV12-4, the J call TRBJ1-1; D might be TRBD1 (6 bases). The CDR3 sequence is CASSTTQGHTEAFF. CDR3 DNA: TGTGCCAGCAGTACCACGCAGGGGCACACTGAAGCTTTCTTT.